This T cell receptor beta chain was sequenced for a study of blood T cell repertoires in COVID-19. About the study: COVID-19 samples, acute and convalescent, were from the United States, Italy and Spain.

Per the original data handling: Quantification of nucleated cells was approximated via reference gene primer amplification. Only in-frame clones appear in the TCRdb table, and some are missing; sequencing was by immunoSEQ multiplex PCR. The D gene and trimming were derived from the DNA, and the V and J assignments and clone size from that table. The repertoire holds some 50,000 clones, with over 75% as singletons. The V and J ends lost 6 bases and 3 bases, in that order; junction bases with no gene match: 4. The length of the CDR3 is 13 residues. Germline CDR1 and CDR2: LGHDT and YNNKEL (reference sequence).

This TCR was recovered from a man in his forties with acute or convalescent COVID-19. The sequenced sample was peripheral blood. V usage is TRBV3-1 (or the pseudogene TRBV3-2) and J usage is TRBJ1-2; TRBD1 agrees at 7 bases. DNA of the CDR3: TGTGCCAGCAGTCCAGGGGGATACTATGGCTACACCTTC. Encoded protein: CASSPGGYYGYTF.